The 22 T cell receptor beta chains below all came from one sample that was sequenced in a study of shared clonotypes between healthy human individuals. Data came from immunoSEQ multiplex PCR; TCRdb stores just in-frame clones and leaves some out. The sample has around 1.9 million clones, about 92% seen once. In the naive CD8 group, cells lacked CD45RO and were positively selected for CCR7, so terminally differentiated effector memory CD45RA+ cells were left out. Sequences were obtained from naive CD8+ T cells from PBMCs. The receptors were sampled from a man aged 18 to 29 in good health. Some clones in this sample may be carry-over from other donors' samples.

The chain employs TRBV19 and TRBJ2-7; D remains ambiguous. CDR1 and CDR2 from the germline V gene are LNHDA and SQIVND (reference sequence). The CDR3 spans 13 residues. The V and J ends lost 7 bases and 2 bases respectively, with 12 bases between them. Here the CDR3 reads CASTKGTTYEQYF. The CDR3 DNA follows: TGTGCCAGTACCAAGGGAACCACCTACGAGCAGTACTTC. Using reference TRBV19 and TRBJ2-7 for the parts outside the CDR3, the full variable domain is DGGITQSPKYLFRKEGQNVTLSCEQNLNHDAMYWYRQDPGQGLRLIYYSQIVNDFQKGDIAEGYSVSREKKESFPLTVTSAQKNPTAFYLCASTKGTTYEQYFGPGTRLTVT.

Only a few counts were recorded for this clone. The chain uses TRBV7-9 and TRBJ1-1; the D is unclear. The CDR3 totals 14 residues. The ends were cut back, 8 bases at V and 0 bases at J, with 13 bases in the middle. The germline V gene encodes CDR1 SEHNR and CDR2 FQNEAQ (reference sequence). CDR3: CASLPPLMNTEAFF. CDR3 sequence (DNA): TGTGCCAGCCTTCCCCCCCTCATGAACACTGAAGCTTTCTTT. Variable domain in full (rest from reference TRBV7-9 and TRBJ1-1): DTGVSQNPRHKITKRGQNVTFRCDPISEHNRLYWYRQTLGQGPEFLTYFQNEAQLEKSRLLSDRFSAERPKGSFSTLEIQRTEQGDSAMYLCASLPPLMNTEAFFGQGTRLTVV.

The chain employs TRBV28 and TRBJ1-1, with D possibly matching TRBD1 (5 bases). Germline CDR1 reads MDHEN; CDR2 reads SYDVKM. Deletions cut 7 bases from V and 3 bases from J, with 15 bases between. The CDR3 totals 14 residues. CDR3 residues: CASINRVGDTEAFF. CDR3 DNA sequence: TGTGCCAGCATTAACCGGGTAGGGGACACTGAAGCTTTCTTT.

The chain couples TRBV29-1 to TRBJ2-2; TRBD1 matches at 8 bases. The CDR3 covers 16 residues. V lost 0 bases to trimming and J lost 0 bases; unmatched junction nucleotides: 3. The germline gives CDR1 SQVTM, CDR2 ANQGSEA. The CDR3 is CSVEDADRANTGELFF. CDR3 nucleotide sequence: TGCAGCGTTGAAGATGCGGACAGGGCGAACACCGGGGAGCTGTTTTTT.

The J gene is TRBJ2-1, the V gene TRBV7-9; 7 bases are a match to TRBD2. The ends lost 5 bases at V and 1 base at J; junction bases unmatched: 11. Germline V gives CDR1 SEHNR, CDR2 FQNEAQ (reference sequence). The CDR3 sequence is 17 residues long. The CDR3 here is CASSPPRLAGSYNEQFF. The CDR3 DNA sequence: TGTGCCAGCAGCCCGCCCCGACTAGCAGGATCCTACAATGAGCAGTTCTTC. The whole variable domain, filled in from reference TRBV7-9 and TRBJ2-1, reads DTGVSQNPRHKITKRGQNVTFRCDPISEHNRLYWYRQTLGQGPEFLTYFQNEAQLEKSRLLSDRFSAERPKGSFSTLEIQRTEQGDSAMYLCASSPPRLAGSYNEQFFGPGTRLTVL.

The chain has TRBV23-1 and TRBJ2-5; D is ambiguous. TRBV23-1 is flagged as an ORF with uncertain function. The CDR3 length is 15 residues. V was pared by 1 base and J by 3 bases, with 12 bases between. The CDR3 sequence: CASSQCLQFEETQYF. In DNA form, the CDR3 reads TGCGCCAGCAGTCAATGTTTGCAGTTTGAAGAGACCCAGTACTTC.

Concerning this clone itself: Other DNA sequences in the sample encode the same CDR3. This rearrangement joins TRBV7-9 to TRBJ2-1; no reliable D call. Germline CDR1 SEHNR, CDR2 FQNEAQ (reference sequence). Trimming took 1 base from V and 4 from J, leaving 5 bases between them. This CDR3 contains 13 residues. The CDR3 sequence: CASSLVGYNEQFF. The CDR3 DNA is TGTGCCAGCAGCTTAGTAGGGTACAATGAGCAGTTCTTC.

With respect to this clone: The sample carries other DNA sequences with the same CDR3. The genes are TRBV14 and TRBJ2-7, with D uncertain. The CDR3 runs to 11 residues. Trimming left V 1 base short and J 7 bases short, with 5 bases between. Germline CDR1 SGHDN, CDR2 FVKESK. The CDR3 loop reads CASSQGAEQYF. CDR3 DNA sequence: TGTGCCAGCAGCCAAGGAGCAGAGCAGTACTTC.

V usage is TRBV9 and J usage is TRBJ1-1; the D gene is possibly TRBD1 (5 bases). V was trimmed by 0 bases and J by 6 bases, leaving 12 bases between them. The CDR3 is made up of 14 amino acids. Germline assignment: CDR1 SGDLS and CDR2 YYNGEE. CDR3 residues: CASSVGGSGSEAFF. The CDR3 DNA reads as TGTGCCAGCAGCGTAGGGGGGAGTGGGTCTGAAGCTTTCTTT.

The rearrangement links TRBV13 to TRBJ1-6, with unresolved D. V gave up 0 bases and J gave up 5 bases, with 14 bases separating them. In germline, CDR1 is PRHDT, CDR2 FYEKMQ (reference sequence). The CDR3 spans 17 residues. Written as DNA, the CDR3 is TGTGCCAGCAGCTTAGGCCTCCGAACAGAGGATAATTCACCCCTCCACTTT. Translation gives CASSLGLRTEDNSPLHF.

This clone appeared a single time. The same CDR3 arises from other DNA sequences in this sample as well. The chain combines TRBV11-3 with TRBJ2-1; weak D call: TRBD1 (6 bases). The V gene's germline CDR1 is SGHNT and CDR2 YENEEA. Trimming pared 1 base from V and 7 bases from J, leaving 11 bases between. The CDR3 extends over 14 amino acids. CDR3 DNA: TGTGCCAGCAGCTTAGCAGGGGTGGGGAATGAGCAGTTCTTC. It is translated as CASSLAGVGNEQFF.

The rearrangement links TRBV9 to TRBJ2-3, with D perhaps TRBD1 or TRBD2 (5 bases each). V lost 1 base and J 1 base, leaving 10 bases between the germline ends. Germline V gene lookup returns CDR1 SGDLS and CDR2 YYNGEE. This CDR3 comprises 15 residues. This CDR3 reads CASSVQGRGTDTQYF. The DNA for the CDR3 is TGTGCCAGCAGCGTACAGGGACGCGGCACAGATACGCAGTATTTT.

This clone was observed a single time. CDR3 region: CASSLGGPMNTEAFF. The CDR3 DNA follows: TGTGCCAGCAGCTTGGGGGGCCCCATGAACACTGAAGCTTTCTTT. The chain carries TRBV5-6 and TRBJ1-1; tentative D call: TRBD1 (5 bases). The CDR3 sequence is 15 residues long. Trimming pared 0 bases from V and 0 bases from J, leaving 9 bases between. Germline lookup yields CDR1 SGHDT and CDR2 YYEEEE.

This sequence joins TRBV7-9 and TRBJ2-3; D perhaps matches TRBD2 (6 bases). Trimming stripped 0 bases from V and 1 base from J, with 11 bases between. Germline CDR1 is SEHNR and CDR2 is FQNEAQ (reference sequence). The CDR3 contains 16 residues. The DNA of the CDR3 is TGTGCCAGCAGCTTAGCTAGCGGAGCGGGCACAGATACGCAGTATTTT. This encodes CASSLASGAGTDTQYF.

The chain has TRBV18 and TRBJ1-1; unclear D gene. With 5 bases removed from V and 0 bases from J, the gap between germline ends came to 4 bases. Per the germline V gene, CDR1 is KGHSH and CDR2 is LQKENI. The CDR3 has 12 residues. CDR3 nucleotides: TGTGCCAGCTCAACGGTGAACACTGAAGCTTTCTTT. Encoded protein: CASSTVNTEAFF.

The table lists this clone with a count of one. This rearrangement joins TRBV7-9 to TRBJ1-2, with D possibly matching TRBD1 (6 bases). The germline V and J ends were trimmed by 1 base and 8 bases, with 17 bases remaining between them. CDR1 is SEHNR and CDR2 is FQNEAQ in the germline V gene (reference sequence). The CDR3 has 15 residues. CDR3 in amino acids: CASSLGGRGASGYTF. Written as DNA, the CDR3 is TGTGCCAGCAGCTTAGGGGGCAGGGGCGCCTCGGGCTACACCTTC. Full variable domain (remainder filled in from reference TRBV7-9 and TRBJ1-2): DTGVSQNPRHKITKRGQNVTFRCDPISEHNRLYWYRQTLGQGPEFLTYFQNEAQLEKSRLLSDRFSAERPKGSFSTLEIQRTEQGDSAMYLCASSLGGRGASGYTFGSGTRLTVV.

The chain recombines TRBV7-2 with TRBJ2-1, with 8 bases identical to TRBD2. Per germline, CDR1 SGHTA and CDR2 FQGNSA. The J segment lost 4 bases and the V segment lost 2 bases, leaving 10 bases of the junction unmatched. The CDR3 contains 17 residues. CDR3 amino acids: CASSLTPFPGGYNEQFF. The CDR3, as DNA: TGTGCCAGCAGCTTAACTCCTTTTCCGGGAGGGTACAATGAGCAGTTCTTC. Full variable domain (rest looked up from reference TRBV7-2 and TRBJ2-1): GAGVSQSPSNKVTEKGKDVELRCDPISGHTALYWYRQSLGQGLEFLIYFQGNSAPDKSGLPSDRFSAERTGGSVSTLTIQRTQQEDSAVYLCASSLTPFPGGYNEQFFGPGTRLTVL.

The gene calls are TRBV18 and TRBJ2-7, with TRBD1 identical over 8 bases. The CDR3 is made up of 15 amino acids. V shed 2 bases, J shed 1 base, and the junction held 4 bases outside the gene matches. CDR1 and CDR2 from the germline V gene are KGHSH and LQKENI. This CDR3 reads CASSPGQGISYEQYF. For the CDR3, the DNA is TGTGCCAGCTCACCAGGACAGGGAATATCCTACGAGCAGTACTTC.

The chain uses TRBV18 and TRBJ2-1, with 10 positions matching TRBD2. V was clipped by 3 bases and J by 10 bases; unmatched bases: 9. Germline CDR1 reads KGHSH; CDR2 reads LQKENI. The CDR3 sequence is 15 residues long. CDR3 loop: CASSPPSGSINEQFF. The CDR3 coding sequence is TGTGCCAGCTCACCTCCTAGCGGGAGTATTAACGAGCAGTTCTTC.

The rearrangement uses TRBV5-1 and TRBJ2-2, with 8 bases matching TRBD2. Germline values: CDR1 SGHRS, CDR2 YFSETQ. V lost 4 bases, J lost 5 bases, and 10 bases stayed unmatched. The CDR3 has 16 amino acids. CDR3 nucleotide sequence: TGCGCCAGCAGCCCCTCGGCGGGAGGATTTACCGGGGAGCTGTTTTTT. Its translation: CASSPSAGGFTGELFF.

As DNA, the CDR3 is TGTGCCAGCAGCGCCGGACTAGCGGGATTCAATGAGCAGTTCTTC. As protein: CASSAGLAGFNEQFF. The genes are TRBV9 and TRBJ2-1; 12 bases match TRBD2. Per germline, CDR1 SGDLS and CDR2 YYNGEE. The CDR3 contains 15 residues. Trimming at V came to 3 bases and at J to 6 bases, leaving 4 bases not matched to a gene.

This chain joins TRBV7-8 and TRBJ2-1, with D tentatively TRBD2 (6 bases). Germline lookup yields CDR1 SGHVS and CDR2 FQNEAQ. CDR3 length: 17 residues. V was shortened by 2 bases and J by 6 bases, with 20 bases between the two germline ends. For the CDR3, the DNA is TGTGCCAGCAGCTTACCGGGGGTGGTAATATTGGGCAATGAGCAGTTCTTC. Protein product: CASSLPGVVILGNEQFF.